This TCR beta chain was recovered during a study of CD8+CD57+ T cells in acquired aplastic anemia. Across the study: DNA per sorted CD4+ or CD8+ sample ranged about 0.2 to 30 ug, averaging 3.2 ug.

In germline, CDR1 is MNHEY, CDR2 SVGAGI. V shed 8 bases and J shed 6 bases, with 8 bases lying between them. The CDR3 runs 10 residues. A note on this clonotype: The antigen is not known.

Overall study results and limits: Patients did not significantly differ from controls in CD8+ Simpson's diversity.

Profiling of TCR beta VDJ combinations and CDR3 sequences used genomic DNA as template. One entry per CDR3 protein, called by TCRdb with MiXCR from the reads. The data hold approximately 250,000 distinct CDR3 sequences, with 82% observed a single time. An expansion of CD8+CD57+ cells by flow cytometry had been shown in patients chosen for sequencing. There was no therapy given to any patient before the blood sampling took place. This receptor was obtained from a human donor with aplastic anemia. The sample comprised sorted CD4+, CD8+, or CD8+CD57+ T cells (not recorded which) from PBMCs. The V gene is TRBV6-5, the J gene TRBJ2-7; D perhaps matches TRBD2 (6 bases). The CDR3 sequence is CASGAGEQYF. DNA of the CDR3: TGTGCCAGCGGAGCGGGCGAGCAGTACTTC.